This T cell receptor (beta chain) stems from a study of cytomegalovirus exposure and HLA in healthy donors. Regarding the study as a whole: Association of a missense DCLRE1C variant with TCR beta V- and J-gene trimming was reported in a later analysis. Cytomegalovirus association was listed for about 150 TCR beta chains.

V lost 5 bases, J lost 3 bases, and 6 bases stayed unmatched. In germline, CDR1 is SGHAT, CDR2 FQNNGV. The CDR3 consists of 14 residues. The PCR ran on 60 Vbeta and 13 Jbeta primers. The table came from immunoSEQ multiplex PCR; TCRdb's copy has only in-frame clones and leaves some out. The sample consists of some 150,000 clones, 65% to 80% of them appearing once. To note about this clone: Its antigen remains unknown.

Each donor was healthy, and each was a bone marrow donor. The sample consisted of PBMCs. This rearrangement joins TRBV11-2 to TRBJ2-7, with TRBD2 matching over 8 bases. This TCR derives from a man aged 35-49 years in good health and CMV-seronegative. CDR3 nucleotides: TGTGCCAGCAGCCGAGACGGGGGGGGCTACGAGCAGTACTTC. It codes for CASSRDGGGYEQYF.